These 31 T cell receptor beta chains share one sample of origin, sequenced in a study of T cells in Graves' hyperthyroidism and ophthalmopathy. TCR beta CDR3 regions were amplified from RNA transcripts. The HTBI primer set was used in a first-round RT-PCR of the TCR CDR3. TCRdb re-called the multiplex PCR reads with MiXCR, one entry per CDR3 protein. The sample consists of a few hundred thousand distinct CDR3 sequences, approximately 16% of them appearing once. Material for sequencing was blood. These receptors were collected from a woman aged 50 to 60 with Graves' hyperthyroidism that later progressed to Graves' ophthalmopathy.

The chain combines TRBV3-1 with TRBJ1-2; D not resolved. Germline V gives CDR1 LGHDT, CDR2 YNNKEL (reference sequence). Trimming removed 0 bases at V and 5 bases at J, with 10 bases between. CDR3 length: 14 amino acids. In DNA, the CDR3 is TGTGCCAGCAGCCAAGATGAACAGAGTTATGGCTACACCTTC. Translation gives CASSQDEQSYGYTF.

This clonotype was seen a few times. The CDR3 nucleotides are TGTGCCAGCAGCTTTACCAATCAGCCCCAGCATTTT. Its translation: CASSFTNQPQHF. This chain connects TRBV7-8 to TRBJ1-5, with D unresolved. Trimming stripped 3 bases from V and 3 bases from J, with 3 bases between. CDR1 and CDR2 (germline): SGHVS, FQNEAQ. This CDR3 region has 12 residues. Complete variable domain (other parts from reference TRBV7-8 and TRBJ1-5): GAGVSQSPRYKVAKRGQDVALRCDPISGHVSLFWYQQALGQGPEFLTYFQNEAQLDKSGLPSDRFFAERPEGSVSTLKIQRTQQEDSAVYLCASSFTNQPQHFGDGTRLSIL.

This clonotype was found many times. The rearrangement links TRBV3-1 to TRBJ1-1, with D possibly matching TRBD1 (5 bases). Germline lookup yields CDR1 LGHDT and CDR2 YNNKEL (reference sequence). V lost 6 bases to trimming and J lost 1 base, with 9 bases between them. CDR3 length: 13 amino acids. The CDR3 DNA sequence: TGTGCCAGCAGACCTACAGGGAACACTGAAGCTTTCTTT. It encodes CASRPTGNTEAFF.

There are many counts of this clonotype. The chain is built from TRBV2 and TRBJ2-7, with D unclear. V gave up 4 bases and J gave up 4 bases, with 14 bases separating them. The CDR3 is made up of 14 amino acids. Germline lookup yields CDR1 SNHLY and CDR2 FYNNEI. The CDR3 region is CASSGTTTQYEQYF. The CDR3 DNA is TGTGCCAGCAGTGGAACTACCACACAATACGAGCAGTACTTC.

Note on this clonotype: Possible read error: a much larger clone is one base away. Since no conserved phenylalanine or tryptophan closes the CDR3, a read error is the likely cause. V gene TRBV11-2 combines with J gene TRBJ1-4, with D perhaps TRBD1 (6 bases). This CDR3 has 16 amino acids. CDR1 is SGHAT, CDR2 FQNNGV, per germline. Trimming removed 2 bases from V and 3 bases from J, with 13 bases in between. CDR3 in amino acids: CASSLPGAVANEKLFL. The CDR3 nucleotides are TGTGCCAGCAGCTTACCAGGGGCAGTGGCTAATGAAAAACTGTTTCTT.

This clonotype was counted at least ten times. V usage is TRBV20-1 and J usage is TRBJ2-1; 8 bases are shared with TRBD2. The CDR3 has 15 residues. Germline values: CDR1 DFQATT, CDR2 SNEGSKA (reference sequence). J gave up 6 bases and V 2 bases, and 9 bases lay outside the gene matches. The CDR3 reads CSARPPGGPTNEQFF. The CDR3 bases are TGCAGTGCTAGACCTCCGGGAGGGCCGACCAATGAGCAGTTCTTC.

Remarks on this clonotype: This may stem from a read error, because a much larger clone lies one nucleotide away. The V call is TRBV28, the J call TRBJ1-1; tentatively, D is TRBD1 (6 bases). The CDR3 has 16 amino acids. V was shortened by 6 bases and J by 3 bases, with 20 bases between the two germline ends. Germline lookup yields CDR1 MDHEN and CDR2 SYDVKM. The CDR3 DNA sequence: TGTGCCAGCAGCCAGCCGGGACACCTATTGGACACTGAAGCTTTCTTT. Translated, it gives CASSQPGHLLDTEAFF.

This clonotype showed up many times. V is TRBV10-3 and J is TRBJ2-7, with unresolved D. Trimming shortened V by 0 bases and J by 5 bases, and 11 bases separated the two germline ends. The CDR3 length is 14 residues. Germline CDR1 is ENHRY and CDR2 is SYGVKD. CDR3 amino acids: CAISESLGKNEQYF. CDR3 DNA: TGTGCCATCAGTGAGTCGCTAGGAAAGAACGAGCAGTACTTC.

Many counts were recorded for this clonotype. CDR3 sequence reads: CAIQGRADTQYF. In DNA, the CDR3 is TGTGCCATACAGGGGAGGGCAGATACGCAGTATTTT. V gene TRBV28 combines with J gene TRBJ2-3; D could derive from TRBD1 or TRBD2 (7 bases each). Germline assignment: CDR1 MDHEN and CDR2 SYDVKM. The CDR3 spans 12 residues. Between the trimmed V and J ends, which lost 10 bases and 4 bases, there was a span of 12 bases.

The CDR3 nucleotides are TGCAGCGTGGCTCCGGGACAGGGTTCTTCCTACGAGCAGTACTTC. Amino acid sequence: CSVAPGQGSSYEQYF. The rearrangement joins TRBV29-1 to TRBJ2-7, with 9 bases aligning to TRBD1. Trimming removed 6 bases from V and 1 base from J; junction bases left unmatched: 10. Germline V gene lookup returns CDR1 SQVTM and CDR2 ANQGSEA. This CDR3 has 15 residues.

The table lists this clonotype with many counts. This chain links TRBV12-3 or TRBV12-4 with TRBJ2-2; D may be TRBD2 (6 bases). Trimming left V 7 bases short and J 5 bases short, with 14 bases between. This CDR3 contains 14 residues. The CDR3 DNA reads as TGTGCCAGCACGCCCTCGGGGGTGACCGGGGAGCTGTTTTTT. Its translation is CASTPSGVTGELFF.

At least ten counts were recorded for this clonotype. J is TRBJ2-7 and V is TRBV20-1, with 10 positions matching TRBD2. The ends lost 3 bases at V and 5 bases at J; junction bases unmatched: 10. This CDR3 has 15 residues. Per germline, CDR1 DFQATT and CDR2 SNEGSKA (reference sequence). The CDR3 loop reads CSARAGAGGPHEQYF. The DNA of the CDR3 is TGCAGTGCTAGGGCCGGAGCGGGAGGGCCCCACGAGCAGTACTTC.

In its sample, this clonotype was seen many times. The chain employs TRBV28 and TRBJ2-5; 8 bases line up with TRBD2. The ends lost 3 bases at V and 0 bases at J; junction bases unmatched: 3. CDR1 MDHEN and CDR2 SYDVKM come from the germline V gene. CDR3 size: 15 residues. CDR3 amino acids: CASSFSGTHQETQYF. CDR3 in DNA: TGTGCCAGCAGTTTTAGCGGGACCCACCAAGAGACCCAGTACTTC.

This clonotype came up many times. The chain has TRBV20-1 and TRBJ1-5, with D possibly being TRBD1 (6 bases). The germline V and J ends were trimmed by 0 bases and 0 bases, with 12 bases remaining between them. The CDR3 spans 16 residues. The germline gives CDR1 DFQATT, CDR2 SNEGSKA (reference sequence). The CDR3 nucleotides are TGCAGTGCTAGAGACCCGACAGGAGTTAGCAATCAGCCCCAGCATTTT. It yields the protein CSARDPTGVSNQPQHF.

V is TRBV28 and J is TRBJ2-1; 11 nucleotides align to TRBD1. This CDR3 is built from 19 residues. The V gene end was trimmed by 1 base and the J gene end by 2 bases; junction bases not matched to a gene: 10. CDR1 and CDR2 (germline): MDHEN, SYDVKM. The DNA of the CDR3 is TGTGCCAGCAGTTTATCCGCCGGGACAGGGGGTGGAACCTACAATGAGCAGTTCTTC. It translates to CASSLSAGTGGGTYNEQFF.

This clonotype was observed many times. This chain links TRBV5-1 with TRBJ2-1; a weak D match, TRBD2 (5 bases). The CDR3 is 17 amino acids. Per the germline V gene, CDR1 is SGHRS and CDR2 is YFSETQ. V was shortened by 0 bases and J by 3 bases, with 16 bases between the two germline ends. CDR3 loop: CASSLEASRNYYNEQFF. The CDR3 DNA reads as TGCGCCAGCAGCTTGGAAGCTAGCAGGAACTACTACAATGAGCAGTTCTTC.

This clonotype was counted many times. This sequence joins TRBV7-9 and TRBJ1-1; TRBD1 agrees at 8 bases. CDR1 is SEHNR, CDR2 FQNEAQ, per germline (reference sequence). This CDR3 has 16 residues. V trimming: 5 bases; J trimming: 1 base; junction bases outside the gene matches: 9. CDR3 bases: TGTGCCAGCAGCCCAGCTACCGGGACAGGGAACACTGAAGCTTTCTTT. Protein: CASSPATGTGNTEAFF.

The chain recombines TRBV6-5 with TRBJ1-5; the D gene is possibly TRBD1 (5 bases). Per germline, CDR1 MNHEY and CDR2 SVGAGI. This CDR3 contains 15 residues. The germline V and J ends were trimmed by 6 bases and 0 bases, with 12 bases remaining between them. The CDR3 DNA is TGTGCCAGCAGGTTAAGGGGCGCTAGCAATCAGCCCCAGCATTTT. It is translated as CASRLRGASNQPQHF.

This clonotype was picked up many times. This chain uses TRBV5-1 with TRBJ2-1; 8 bases match TRBD2. The CDR3 contains 14 residues. Trimming at V came to 4 bases and at J to 8 bases, leaving 8 bases not matched to a gene. The germline CDR1 and CDR2 sequences are SGHRS and YFSETQ. The CDR3 DNA reads TGCGCCAGCAGCCACGGACTAGCCGGGTATGAGCAGTTCTTC. Translated, it gives CASSHGLAGYEQFF.

This clonotype turned up a few times. The chain joins TRBV20-1 to TRBJ1-2; TRBD1 agrees at 8 bases. The CDR3 consists of 14 residues. Germline CDR1 is DFQATT and CDR2 is SNEGSKA (reference sequence). The V and J ends lost 3 bases and 4 bases, in that order; junction bases with no gene match: 7. Here the CDR3 reads CSASFQGATYGYTF. CDR3 in DNA: TGCAGTGCTAGTTTTCAGGGGGCTACCTATGGCTACACCTTC.

This clonotype was recorded many times. The rearrangement uses TRBV7-9 and TRBJ2-4; the D gene is possibly TRBD1 (6 bases). The CDR3 is 15 amino acids. V gave up 2 bases and J gave up 0 bases, with 8 bases separating them. Germline V gene data show CDR1 as SEHNR and CDR2 as FQNEAQ (reference sequence). As DNA, the CDR3 is TGTGCCAGCAGCTTACAGGGGTTAGCCAAAAACATTCAGTACTTC. Its protein is CASSLQGLAKNIQYF.

This clonotype was picked up many times. The chain recombines TRBV20-1 with TRBJ2-1; 7 positions agree with TRBD1. This CDR3 contains 19 residues. The germline CDR1 and CDR2 sequences are DFQATT and SNEGSKA (reference sequence). V trimming: 0 bases; J trimming: 2 bases; junction bases outside the gene matches: 16. The CDR3 protein is CSARDRLTTGQAAYNEQFF. CDR3 DNA sequence: TGCAGTGCTAGAGATCGGCTAACAACCGGACAGGCCGCCTACAATGAGCAGTTCTTC.

This clonotype was observed at least ten times. The V gene is TRBV28, the J gene TRBJ1-2; no clear D gene. The V end was cut by 6 bases, the J end by 5 bases, with 7 bases between. The CDR3 is made up of 11 amino acids. The germline V gene encodes CDR1 MDHEN and CDR2 SYDVKM. The CDR3 DNA reads TGTGCCAGCAGCTGGGAATATGGCTACACCTTC. Protein product: CASSWEYGYTF.

The genes are TRBV5-1 and TRBJ2-3, with 13 positions matching TRBD2. Germline CDR1 SGHRS, CDR2 YFSETQ. V dropped 4 bases and J dropped 3; count of bases not matched to a gene: 5. CDR3 length: 16 residues. DNA of the CDR3: TGCGCCAGCAGCGCAGGACTAGCGGGAGTGACAGATACGCAGTATTTT. Translating it yields CASSAGLAGVTDTQYF. Using reference TRBV5-1 and TRBJ2-3 for the parts outside the CDR3, the full variable domain is KAGVTQTPRYLIKTRGQQVTLSCSPISGHRSVSWYQQTPGQGLQFLFEYFSETQRNKGNFPGRFSGRQFSNSRSEMNVSTLELGDSALYLCASSAGLAGVTDTQYFGPGTRLTVL.

This clonotype has ten or more counts. The chain links TRBV20-1 to TRBJ2-1; no clear D. This CDR3 contains 15 residues. The V gene's germline CDR1 is DFQATT and CDR2 SNEGSKA (reference sequence). Trimming removed 2 bases from V and 3 bases from J, with 14 bases in between. DNA for the CDR3: TGCAGTGCTAGACACGACCCCCCGGGCTACAATGAGCAGTTCTTC. It specifies CSARHDPPGYNEQFF.

The chain joins TRBV2 to TRBJ2-1; TRBD1 might be the D (5 bases). Trimming pared 4 bases from V and 9 bases from J, leaving 13 bases between. The CDR3 runs 13 residues. Germline V gene sequence: CDR1 SNHLY, CDR2 FYNNEI. This CDR3 is CASSAQGRSEQFF. CDR3 bases: TGTGCCAGCAGTGCCCAGGGTCGTAGTGAGCAGTTCTTC.

V and J are TRBV12-3 or TRBV12-4 and TRBJ1-6; tentatively, D is TRBD1 (5 bases). There are 14 residues in the CDR3. Trimming shortened V by 6 bases and J by 5 bases, and 11 bases separated the two germline ends. This chain's CDR3 is CASSTGRNNSPLHF. The CDR3 DNA reads TGTGCCAGCAGCACGGGACGGAATAATTCACCCCTCCACTTT.

In its sample, this clonotype was seen many times. The V and J genes are TRBV28 and TRBJ2-7, with a weak D call TRBD2 (5 bases). Trimming cost V 10 bases and J 4 bases, with 20 bases left between them. CDR1 and CDR2 (germline): MDHEN, SYDVKM. The CDR3 spans 14 residues. CDR3 sequence: CATAGWGALYEQYF. CDR3 coding DNA: TGTGCCACCGCGGGTTGGGGAGCCCTTTACGAGCAGTACTTC.

This chain links TRBV28 with TRBJ2-7; TRBD2 matches at 10 bases. Looked up from germline, CDR1 is MDHEN and CDR2 is SYDVKM. The CDR3 totals 16 residues. The V and J ends lost 4 bases and 2 bases, in that order; junction bases with no gene match: 8. CDR3 sequence: CASSSPGSGRPYEQYF. Written as DNA, the CDR3 is TGTGCCAGCAGTTCCCCTGGTAGCGGGAGGCCCTACGAGCAGTACTTC. Using reference TRBV28 and TRBJ2-7 for the parts outside the CDR3, the full variable domain is DVKVTQSSRYLVKRTGEKVFLECVQDMDHENMFWYRQDPGLGLRLIYFSYDVKMKEKGDIPEGYSVSREKKERFSLILESASTNQTSMYLCASSSPGSGRPYEQYFGPGTRLTVT.

Many counts were recorded for this clonotype. This sequence joins TRBV11-2 and TRBJ2-3; tentatively, D is TRBD2 (6 bases). Trimming removed 2 bases at V and 7 bases at J, with 19 bases between. Germline V gene lookup returns CDR1 SGHAT and CDR2 FQNNGV. The CDR3 is made up of 16 amino acids. In DNA form, the CDR3 reads TGTGCCAGCAGCTTATATCTAGAAGGCGGGGTGTATACGCAGTATTTT. Encoded protein: CASSLYLEGGVYTQYF.

This clonotype was seen repeatedly, ten times or more. The rearrangement uses TRBV11-3 and TRBJ2-1; D may be TRBD2 (5 bases). The CDR3 sequence is 16 residues long. Germline lookup yields CDR1 SGHNT and CDR2 YENEEA. V was cut by 4 bases and J by 1 base, with 14 bases left in between. CDR3 loop: CASSSKATKSYNEQFF. The CDR3 nucleotides read TGTGCCAGCAGCTCCAAAGCGACTAAGTCCTACAATGAGCAGTTCTTC. The full variable domain, in which reference TRBV11-3 and TRBJ2-1 provide the parts outside the CDR3, is EAGVVQSPRYKIIEKKQPVAFWCNPISGHNTLYWYLQNLGQGPELLIRYENEEAVDDSQLPKDRFSAERLKGVDSTLKIQPAELGDSAVYLCASSSKATKSYNEQFFGPGTRLTVL.